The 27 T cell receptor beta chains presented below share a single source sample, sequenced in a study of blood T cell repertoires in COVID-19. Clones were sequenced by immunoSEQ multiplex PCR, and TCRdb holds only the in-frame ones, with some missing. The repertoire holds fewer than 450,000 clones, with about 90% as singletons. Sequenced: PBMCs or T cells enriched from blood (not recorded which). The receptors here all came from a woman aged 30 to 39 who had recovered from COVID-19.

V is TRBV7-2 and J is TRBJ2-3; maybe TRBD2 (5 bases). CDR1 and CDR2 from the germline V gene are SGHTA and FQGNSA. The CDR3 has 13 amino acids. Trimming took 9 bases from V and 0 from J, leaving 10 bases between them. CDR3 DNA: TGTGCCAGTGCCCCGGGGAGCACAGATACGCAGTATTTT. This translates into CASAPGSTDTQYF.

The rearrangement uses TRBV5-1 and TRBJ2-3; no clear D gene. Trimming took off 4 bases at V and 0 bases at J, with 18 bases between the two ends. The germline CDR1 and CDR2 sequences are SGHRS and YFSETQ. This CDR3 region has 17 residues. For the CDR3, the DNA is TGCGCCAGCAGCGTCTTTCTAGGCGGCCCTAGCACAGATACGCAGTATTTT. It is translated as CASSVFLGGPSTDTQYF.

CDR3 nucleotides: TGTGCCAGCTCACCGGCAGGGGCCAGCTCTGGGGCCAACGTCCTGACTTTC. Residues: CASSPAGASSGANVLTF. The chain combines TRBV18 with TRBJ2-6, with D possibly matching TRBD1 (6 bases). V was cut by 3 bases and J by 0 bases, with 12 bases left in between. CDR3 length equals 17 residues. Germline loops: CDR1 KGHSH, CDR2 LQKENI. The whole variable domain, remainder taken from reference TRBV18 and TRBJ2-6, is NAGVMQNPRHLVRRRGQEARLRCSPMKGHSHVYWYRQLPEEGLKFMVYLQKENIIDESGMPKERFSAEFPKEGPSILRIQQVVRGDSAAYFCASSPAGASSGANVLTFGAGSRLTVL.

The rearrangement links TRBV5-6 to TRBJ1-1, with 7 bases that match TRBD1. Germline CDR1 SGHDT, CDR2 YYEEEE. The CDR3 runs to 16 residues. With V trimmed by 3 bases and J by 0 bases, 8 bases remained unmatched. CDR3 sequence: CASSWNRGQVNTEAFF. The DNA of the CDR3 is TGTGCCAGCAGCTGGAACCGTGGACAGGTGAACACTGAAGCTTTCTTT.

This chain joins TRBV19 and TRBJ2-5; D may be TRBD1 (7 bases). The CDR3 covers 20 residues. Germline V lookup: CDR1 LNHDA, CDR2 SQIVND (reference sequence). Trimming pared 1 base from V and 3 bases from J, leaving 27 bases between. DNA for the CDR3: TGTGCCAGTAGTATAGTCGGATCAGGGGGGTATGCGGTAGCAAAAGAGACCCAGTACTTC. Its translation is CASSIVGSGGYAVAKETQYF.

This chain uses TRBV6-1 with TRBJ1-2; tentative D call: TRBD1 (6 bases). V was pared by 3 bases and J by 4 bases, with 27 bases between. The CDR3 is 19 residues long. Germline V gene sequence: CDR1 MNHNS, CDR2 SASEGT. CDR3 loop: CASSDQVRGQGQTTYGYTF. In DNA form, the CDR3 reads TGTGCCAGCAGTGATCAGGTTCGGGGCCAAGGACAGACGACCTATGGCTACACCTTC.

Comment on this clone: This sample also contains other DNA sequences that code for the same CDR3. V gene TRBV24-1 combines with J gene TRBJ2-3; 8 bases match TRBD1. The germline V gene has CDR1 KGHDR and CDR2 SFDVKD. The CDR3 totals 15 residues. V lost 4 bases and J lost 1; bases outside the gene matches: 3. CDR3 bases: TGTGCCACCAGTGACCTGACAGGGGGCACAGATACGCAGTATTTT. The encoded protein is CATSDLTGGTDTQYF.

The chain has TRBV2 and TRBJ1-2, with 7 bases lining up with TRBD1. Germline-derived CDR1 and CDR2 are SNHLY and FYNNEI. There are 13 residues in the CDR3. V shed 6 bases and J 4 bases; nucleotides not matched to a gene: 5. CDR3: CASRGQTTYGYTF. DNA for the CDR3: TGTGCCAGCAGGGGACAGACGACCTATGGCTACACCTTC.

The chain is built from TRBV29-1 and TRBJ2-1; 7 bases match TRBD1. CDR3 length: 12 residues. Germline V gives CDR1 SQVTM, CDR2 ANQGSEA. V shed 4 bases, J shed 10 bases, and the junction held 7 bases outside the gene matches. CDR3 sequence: CSVGRQGWEQFF. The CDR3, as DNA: TGCAGCGTTGGACGACAGGGTTGGGAGCAGTTCTTC.

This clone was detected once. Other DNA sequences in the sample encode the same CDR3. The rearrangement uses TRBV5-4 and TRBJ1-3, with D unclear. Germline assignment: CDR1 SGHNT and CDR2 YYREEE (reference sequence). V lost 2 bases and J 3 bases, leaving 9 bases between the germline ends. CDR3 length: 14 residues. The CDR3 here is CASSLRGSGNTIYF. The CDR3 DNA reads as TGTGCCAGCAGCTTACGAGGGAGTGGAAACACCATATATTTT.

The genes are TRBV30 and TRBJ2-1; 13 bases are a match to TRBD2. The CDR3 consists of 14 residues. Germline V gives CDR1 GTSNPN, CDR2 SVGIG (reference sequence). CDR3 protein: CAFRTSGGASEQFF. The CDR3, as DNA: TGTGCATTCCGCACTAGCGGGGGGGCGAGTGAGCAGTTCTTC.

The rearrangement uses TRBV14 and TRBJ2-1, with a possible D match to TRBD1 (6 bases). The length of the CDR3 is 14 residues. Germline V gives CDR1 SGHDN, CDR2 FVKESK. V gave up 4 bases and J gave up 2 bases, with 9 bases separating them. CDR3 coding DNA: TGTGCCAGCAGCCTTAGACAGGCCTACAATGAGCAGTTCTTC. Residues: CASSLRQAYNEQFF.

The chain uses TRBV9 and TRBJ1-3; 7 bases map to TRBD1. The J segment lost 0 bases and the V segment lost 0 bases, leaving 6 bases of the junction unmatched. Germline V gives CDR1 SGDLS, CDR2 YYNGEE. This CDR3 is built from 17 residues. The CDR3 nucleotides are TGTGCCAGCAGCGTAGGGCCCGGACAGGTCTCTGGAAACACCATATATTTT. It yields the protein CASSVGPGQVSGNTIYF.

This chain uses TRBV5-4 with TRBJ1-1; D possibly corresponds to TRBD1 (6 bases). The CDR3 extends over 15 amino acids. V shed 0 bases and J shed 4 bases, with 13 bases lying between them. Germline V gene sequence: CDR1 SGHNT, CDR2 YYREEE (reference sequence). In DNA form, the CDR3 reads TGTGCCAGCAGCTTGGCCACAGGGAAGGCCACTGAAGCTTTCTTT. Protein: CASSLATGKATEAFF.

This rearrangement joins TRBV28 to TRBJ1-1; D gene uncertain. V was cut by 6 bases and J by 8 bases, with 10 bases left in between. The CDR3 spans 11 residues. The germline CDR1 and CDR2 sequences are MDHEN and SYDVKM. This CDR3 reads CASRVGREAFF. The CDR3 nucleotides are TGTGCCAGCAGGGTGGGCAGAGAAGCTTTCTTT. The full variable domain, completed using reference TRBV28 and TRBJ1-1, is DVKVTQSSRYLVKRTGEKVFLECVQDMDHENMFWYRQDPGLGLRLIYFSYDVKMKEKGDIPEGYSVSREKKERFSLILESASTNQTSMYLCASRVGREAFFGQGTRLTVV.

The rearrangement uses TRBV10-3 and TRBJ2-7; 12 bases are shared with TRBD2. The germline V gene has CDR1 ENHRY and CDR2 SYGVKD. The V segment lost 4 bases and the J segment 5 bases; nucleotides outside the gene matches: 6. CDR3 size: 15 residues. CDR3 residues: CAISAPSGGDNEQYF. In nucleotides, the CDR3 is TGTGCCATCAGTGCCCCTAGCGGGGGGGATAACGAGCAGTACTTC.

The CDR3 protein is CASSLRWSGEKLFF. The CDR3 region has the DNA TGTGCCAGCAGCTTACGTTGGTCGGGTGAAAAACTGTTTTTT. This chain joins TRBV11-2 and TRBJ1-4; D is unclear. This CDR3 has 14 amino acids. Trimming removed 2 bases from V and 7 bases from J, with 11 bases in between. Germline CDR1 SGHAT, CDR2 FQNNGV.

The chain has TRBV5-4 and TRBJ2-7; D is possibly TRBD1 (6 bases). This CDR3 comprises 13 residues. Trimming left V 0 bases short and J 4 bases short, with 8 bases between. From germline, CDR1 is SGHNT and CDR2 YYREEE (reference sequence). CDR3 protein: CASSLDQGYEQYF. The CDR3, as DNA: TGTGCCAGCAGCTTGGATCAGGGGTACGAGCAGTACTTC.

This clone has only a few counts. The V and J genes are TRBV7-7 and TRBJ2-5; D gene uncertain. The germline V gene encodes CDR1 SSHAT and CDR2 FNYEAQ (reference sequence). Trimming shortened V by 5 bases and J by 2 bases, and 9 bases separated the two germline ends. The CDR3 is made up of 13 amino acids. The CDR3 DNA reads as TGTGCCAGCAGCCGTACAGAACAAGAGACCCAGTACTTC. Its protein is CASSRTEQETQYF.

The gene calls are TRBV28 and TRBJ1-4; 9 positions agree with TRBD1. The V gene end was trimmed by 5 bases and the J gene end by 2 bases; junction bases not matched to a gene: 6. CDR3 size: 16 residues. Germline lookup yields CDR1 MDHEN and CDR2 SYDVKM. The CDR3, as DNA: TGTGCCAGCAGTCGGACAGGGGATTTTACTAATGAAAAACTGTTTTTT. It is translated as CASSRTGDFTNEKLFF.

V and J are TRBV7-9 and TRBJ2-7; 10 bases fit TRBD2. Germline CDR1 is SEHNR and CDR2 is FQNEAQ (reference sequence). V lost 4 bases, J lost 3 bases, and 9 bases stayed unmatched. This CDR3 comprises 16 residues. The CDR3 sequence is CASSSSRTSGFYEQYF. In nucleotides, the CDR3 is TGTGCCAGCAGCTCCTCTCGGACTAGCGGTTTCTACGAGCAGTACTTC.

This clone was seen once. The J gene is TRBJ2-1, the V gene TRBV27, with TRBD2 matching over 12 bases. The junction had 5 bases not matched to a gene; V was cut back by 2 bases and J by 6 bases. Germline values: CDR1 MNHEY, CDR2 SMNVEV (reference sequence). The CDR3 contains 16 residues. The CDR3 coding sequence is TGTGCCAGCAGTTTAAGGTCTAGCGGGGGGGCCAATGAGCAGTTCTTC. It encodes CASSLRSSGGANEQFF.

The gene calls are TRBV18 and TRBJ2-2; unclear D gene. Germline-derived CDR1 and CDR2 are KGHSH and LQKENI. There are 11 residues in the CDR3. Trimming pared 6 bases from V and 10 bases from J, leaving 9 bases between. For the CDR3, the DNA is TGTGCCAGCTCTGCCTCGGTGGAGCTGTTTTTT. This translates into CASSASVELFF.

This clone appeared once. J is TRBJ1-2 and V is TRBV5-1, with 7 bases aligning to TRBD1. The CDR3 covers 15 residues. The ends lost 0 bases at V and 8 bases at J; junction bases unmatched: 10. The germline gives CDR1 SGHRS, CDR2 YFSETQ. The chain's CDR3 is CASSLAGGQHQGYTF. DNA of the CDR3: TGCGCCAGCAGCTTGGCCGGGGGACAGCACCAGGGCTACACCTTC.

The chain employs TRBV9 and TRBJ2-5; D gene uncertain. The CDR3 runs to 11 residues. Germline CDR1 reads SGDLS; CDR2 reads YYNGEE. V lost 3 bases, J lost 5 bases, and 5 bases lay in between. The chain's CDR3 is CASSDRETQYF. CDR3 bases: TGTGCCAGCAGCGACCGGGAGACCCAGTACTTC.

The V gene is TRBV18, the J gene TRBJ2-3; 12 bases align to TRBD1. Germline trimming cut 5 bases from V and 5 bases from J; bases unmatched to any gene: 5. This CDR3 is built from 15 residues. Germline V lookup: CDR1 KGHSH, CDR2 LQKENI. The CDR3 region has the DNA TGTGCCAGCTCATTCCGGGACAGGGGGCTAGATACGCAGTATTTT. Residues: CASSFRDRGLDTQYF.

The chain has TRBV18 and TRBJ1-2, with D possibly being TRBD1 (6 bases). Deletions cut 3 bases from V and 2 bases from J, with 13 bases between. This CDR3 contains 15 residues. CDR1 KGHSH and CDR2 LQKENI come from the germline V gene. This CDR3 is CASSPRGDRNYGYTF. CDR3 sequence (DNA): TGTGCCAGCTCACCCCGGGGAGACAGGAACTATGGCTACACCTTC.